Shown below are 32 T cell receptor beta chains from a single sample sequenced in a study of blood T cell repertoires in COVID-19. Clones were sequenced by immunoSEQ multiplex PCR, and TCRdb holds only the in-frame ones, with some missing. The data show roughly 71,000 clones, roughly 84% seen once. Sequencing input: peripheral blood. The source is a middle-aged man with active COVID-19.

CDR3 coding DNA: TGTGCCAGCGGAGAGGACGGGGATCAGCCCCAGCATTTT. Protein: CASGEDGDQPQHF. The V and J genes are TRBV6-5 and TRBJ1-5; D gene ambiguous. Trimming took 8 bases from V and 5 from J, leaving 13 bases between them. Germline values: CDR1 MNHEY, CDR2 SVGAGI. This CDR3 is 13 amino acids long.

This clone was recorded a few times. CDR3 amino acids: CASSYSQVGPNYGYTF. The CDR3 DNA reads TGTGCCAGCAGTTACTCACAGGTGGGCCCTAACTATGGCTACACCTTC. This chain connects TRBV6-5 to TRBJ1-2; a possible D gene is TRBD1 (5 bases). The CDR3 loop spans 16 amino acids. CDR1 is MNHEY and CDR2 is SVGAGI in the germline V gene. Trimming took off 0 bases at V and 0 bases at J, with 11 bases between the two ends.

The V and J genes are TRBV6-1 and TRBJ2-2; D might be TRBD1 (6 bases). Trimming removed 2 bases at V and 5 bases at J, with 18 bases between. The CDR3 consists of 17 residues. The germline gives CDR1 MNHNS, CDR2 SASEGT. The CDR3 sequence is CASSERTARPGTGELFF. In DNA form, the CDR3 reads TGTGCCAGCAGTGAAAGGACAGCACGGCCGGGAACCGGGGAGCTGTTTTTT.

This sequence joins TRBV5-1 and TRBJ2-5; tentatively, D is TRBD2 (5 bases). Germline CDR1 and CDR2: SGHRS and YFSETQ. The ends were cut back, 0 bases at V and 2 bases at J, with 11 bases in the middle. The CDR3 spans 15 residues. The CDR3 protein is CASSLAFGGQETQYF. The CDR3 DNA reads as TGCGCCAGCAGCTTGGCCTTCGGCGGGCAAGAGACCCAGTACTTC.

V is TRBV20-1 and J is TRBJ1-1; possibly TRBD1 for D (6 bases). The CDR3 spans 11 residues. CDR1 is DFQATT, CDR2 SNEGSKA, per germline (reference sequence). CDR3 protein: CSAFGTTEAFF. The CDR3 DNA is TGCAGCGCCTTCGGGACAACTGAAGCTTTCTTT.

The J gene is TRBJ2-3, the V gene TRBV2; 11 positions match TRBD2. After removal of 4 bases from V and 2 bases from J, the junction contained 5 bases not matched to a gene. This CDR3 is 16 amino acids long. Germline lookup yields CDR1 SNHLY and CDR2 FYNNEI. CDR3 sequence reads: CASSGLAGGHTDTQYF. CDR3 in DNA: TGTGCCAGCAGTGGGCTAGCGGGGGGTCACACAGATACGCAGTATTTT.

V usage is TRBV14 and J usage is TRBJ2-2; 8 bases match TRBD2. The junction had 9 bases not matched to a gene; V was cut back by 0 bases and J by 6 bases. Germline assignment: CDR1 SGHDN and CDR2 FVKESK. The CDR3 runs to 17 residues. CDR3 bases: TGTGCCAGCAGCCAAGAGCAGCAGCGGGAGTTGTCCGGGGAGCTGTTTTTT. Translating it yields CASSQEQQRELSGELFF.

This sequence joins TRBV12-3 or TRBV12-4 and TRBJ2-7; no clear D gene. The ends were cut back, 4 bases at V and 2 bases at J, with 9 bases in the middle. The CDR3 runs to 13 residues. This chain's CDR3 is CASSYQAPYEQYF. The CDR3 coding sequence is TGTGCCAGCAGTTACCAGGCCCCCTACGAGCAGTACTTC.

The CDR3 here is CASSYLRNTGELFF. DNA for the CDR3: TGTGCCAGCAGTTACCTAAGAAACACCGGGGAGCTGTTTTTT. The chain joins TRBV6-2 or TRBV6-3 to TRBJ2-2; D remains unclear. Germline V CDR1 and CDR2: MNHEY, SVGEGT. The CDR3 spans 14 residues. Trimming took off 2 bases at V and 2 bases at J, with 6 bases between the two ends.

V and J are TRBV12-5 and TRBJ2-7; TRBD1 matches 7 bases. CDR1 and CDR2 (germline): LGHNT, FRNRAP. Germline trimming cut 4 bases from V and 4 bases from J; bases unmatched to any gene: 4. The CDR3 is made up of 13 amino acids. The CDR3 DNA follows: TGTGCTAGTGGTTGGGACAGTGCTTACGAGCAGTACTTC. This sequence encodes CASGWDSAYEQYF.

V gene TRBV7-9 combines with J gene TRBJ2-7, with D tentatively TRBD1 (6 bases). The CDR3 sequence is 14 residues long. CDR1 and CDR2 from the germline V gene are SEHNR and FQNEAQ (reference sequence). V shed 5 bases and J shed 0 bases, with 11 bases lying between them. The CDR3 DNA reads as TGTGCCAGCAGCCCCCGGACAGTCTCCTACGAGCAGTACTTC. Protein sequence: CASSPRTVSYEQYF.

The chain couples TRBV5-5 to TRBJ2-2; a possible D gene is TRBD1 (6 bases). Trimming pared 2 bases from V and 9 bases from J, leaving 8 bases between. Germline CDR1 SGHKS, CDR2 YYEKEE (reference sequence). The CDR3 totals 12 residues. CDR3 coding DNA: TGTGCCAGCAGCTTTCAGGGGAGGGAGCTGTTTTTT. Its translation: CASSFQGRELFF.

This chain uses TRBV4-1 with TRBJ2-7, with 11 nucleotides matching TRBD2. This CDR3 comprises 15 residues. Losses at the gene ends were 4 bases for V and 3 bases for J; bases not matched to a gene: 5. CDR1 and CDR2 (germline): MGHRA, YSYEKL. CDR3 sequence reads: CASSPVAGGNYEQYF. CDR3 nucleotide sequence: TGCGCCAGCAGCCCCGTAGCGGGGGGGAACTACGAGCAGTACTTC.

The rearrangement joins TRBV19 to TRBJ1-2, with TRBD1 matching over 9 bases. Germline V gene lookup returns CDR1 LNHDA and CDR2 SQIVND (reference sequence). V shed 4 bases and J 8 bases; nucleotides not matched to a gene: 8. The CDR3 runs 14 residues. DNA for the CDR3: TGTGCCAGTAGTACCACAGGGGGCATAGGGGGCTACACCTTC. Residues: CASSTTGGIGGYTF. Full variable domain (outside the CDR3, taken from reference TRBV19 and TRBJ1-2): DGGITQSPKYLFRKEGQNVTLSCEQNLNHDAMYWYRQDPGQGLRLIYYSQIVNDFQKGDIAEGYSVSREKKESFPLTVTSAQKNPTAFYLCASSTTGGIGGYTFGSGTRLTVV.

The genes are TRBV5-1 and TRBJ2-2, with a weak D call TRBD1 (5 bases). CDR1 SGHRS and CDR2 YFSETQ come from the germline V gene. Trimming removed 1 base at V and 0 bases at J, with 13 bases between. There are 17 residues in the CDR3. The CDR3 region is CASSLRQGSANTGELFF. The CDR3, as DNA: TGCGCCAGCAGCTTGAGGCAGGGCTCCGCGAACACCGGGGAGCTGTTTTTT.

V usage is TRBV12-3 or TRBV12-4 and J usage is TRBJ1-1; 8 bases are a match to TRBD1. The length of the CDR3 is 13 residues. Germline trimming cut 5 bases from V and 4 bases from J; bases unmatched to any gene: 3. Here the CDR3 DNA reads TGTGCCAGCAGTGGACAGGGAACCACTGAAGCTTTCTTT. It codes for CASSGQGTTEAFF.

CDR3: CATREGGNTEAFF. As DNA, the CDR3 is TGTGCCACCCGGGAGGGGGGGAACACTGAAGCTTTCTTT. The genes are TRBV19 and TRBJ1-1; weak D call: TRBD1 (6 bases). The CDR3 has 13 amino acids. The germline gives CDR1 LNHDA, CDR2 SQIVND (reference sequence). The V gene lost 10 bases and the J gene lost 1 base, with 13 bases spanning the gap.

This clone was counted a few times. The rearrangement joins TRBV6-4 to TRBJ1-3; 7 nucleotides align to TRBD1. The germline CDR1 and CDR2 sequences are MRHNA and SNTAGT. The CDR3 spans 14 residues. Germline trimming cut 6 bases from V and 4 bases from J; bases unmatched to any gene: 6. CDR3 region: CASSPTGEGNTIYF. CDR3 coding DNA: TGTGCCAGCAGCCCAACAGGGGAAGGAAACACCATATATTTT.

The V gene is TRBV19, the J gene TRBJ1-2; a possible D gene is TRBD1 (5 bases). V gave up 3 bases and J gave up 6 bases, with 11 bases separating them. The CDR3 length is 13 residues. Germline V gives CDR1 LNHDA, CDR2 SQIVND (reference sequence). The CDR3 DNA reads as TGTGCCAGTAGTATCTGGCAGGGTGATGGCTACACCTTC. It encodes CASSIWQGDGYTF.

V gene TRBV9 combines with J gene TRBJ1-6; D may be TRBD1 (5 bases). Germline CDR1 and CDR2: SGDLS and YYNGEE. The CDR3 sequence is 15 residues long. V was cut by 3 bases and J by 7 bases, with 14 bases left in between. The CDR3 nucleotides read TGTGCCAGCAGCGCGGACATTATGTTAAATTCACCCCTCCACTTT. Residues: CASSADIMLNSPLHF.

This clone was seen just once. Since a much larger clone is just one base distant, this may be a read error. The V and J genes are TRBV3-1 (or the pseudogene TRBV3-2) and TRBJ1-5; possible D gene TRBD1, 6 bases. V lost 3 bases, J lost 0 bases, and 6 bases lay in between. Germline lookup yields CDR1 LGHDT and CDR2 YNNKEL (reference sequence). CDR3 size: 14 residues. The CDR3 loop is CASSQGASNQPQHF. CDR3 DNA: TGTGCCAGCAGCCAGGGGGCTAGCAATCAGCCCCAGCATTTT.

J is TRBJ2-3 and V is TRBV7-2; D is unclear. The CDR3 contains 14 residues. Germline CDR1 SGHTA, CDR2 FQGNSA. V was cut by 1 base and J by 1 base, with 6 bases left in between. The CDR3 reads CASSLVSGTDTQYF. In DNA form, the CDR3 reads TGTGCCAGCAGCTTAGTAAGCGGCACAGATACGCAGTATTTT. Filled out from reference TRBV7-2 and TRBJ2-3, the complete variable domain reads GAGVSQSPSNKVTEKGKDVELRCDPISGHTALYWYRQSLGQGLEFLIYFQGNSAPDKSGLPSDRFSAERTGGSVSTLTIQRTQQEDSAVYLCASSLVSGTDTQYFGPGTRLTVL.

This clone was observed once. This rearrangement joins TRBV25-1 to TRBJ2-2, with 9 bases that match TRBD2. CDR1 and CDR2 from the germline V gene are MGHDK and SYGVNS. The CDR3 contains 16 residues. The ends lost 3 bases at V and 0 bases at J; junction bases unmatched: 2. The CDR3 nucleotides read TGTGCCAGCAGTGACCCTAGCGGGGCGAACACCGGGGAGCTGTTTTTT. Translating it yields CASSDPSGANTGELFF.

The chain links TRBV7-8 to TRBJ1-1; 10 bases align to TRBD1. The length of the CDR3 is 15 residues. The V gene end was trimmed by 4 bases and the J gene end by 3 bases; junction bases not matched to a gene: 5. CDR1 SGHVS and CDR2 FQNEAQ come from the germline V gene. CDR3 residues: CASSYRDRGHTEAFF. CDR3 DNA: TGTGCCAGCAGCTACCGTGACAGGGGGCACACTGAAGCTTTCTTT.

In this sample, this clone is large. The rearrangement joins TRBV11-3 to TRBJ2-1, with TRBD2 matching over 9 bases. Trimming took 1 base from V and 3 from J; bases not matched to a gene: 10. Germline loops: CDR1 SGHNT, CDR2 YENEEA. The CDR3 covers 18 residues. CDR3 coding DNA: TGTGCCAGCAGCTTAGGGGGTTCTACTAGCGGGTTCTACAATGAGCAGTTCTTC. It specifies CASSLGGSTSGFYNEQFF.

This clone was seen only once. This sequence joins TRBV7-2 and TRBJ2-7; TRBD2 agrees at 14 bases. With 5 bases clipped from V and 3 bases from J, the junction kept 6 bases outside the gene matches. The CDR3 contains 16 residues. Germline CDR1 reads SGHTA; CDR2 reads FQGNSA. The CDR3, as DNA: TGTGCCAGCAGCCCGGGACTAGCGGGGGACCGCTACGAGCAGTACTTC. Translated: CASSPGLAGDRYEQYF.

The chain has TRBV30 and TRBJ1-4; TRBD1 might be the D (5 bases). The V gene lost 0 bases and the J gene lost 8 bases, with 10 bases spanning the gap. Germline CDR1 GTSNPN, CDR2 SVGIG (reference sequence). The length of the CDR3 is 13 residues. CDR3: CAWSVRVGEKLFF. The CDR3 coding sequence is TGTGCCTGGAGTGTCAGGGTAGGGGAAAAACTGTTTTTT.

The V and J genes are TRBV4-3 and TRBJ1-1, with D perhaps TRBD1 (5 bases). The CDR3 is 14 amino acids. V shed 5 bases and J shed 3 bases, with 13 bases lying between them. Germline CDR1 reads LGHNA; CDR2 reads YSLEER. CDR3 in amino acids: CASSWLEGDTEAFF. CDR3 nucleotides: TGCGCCAGCAGCTGGCTGGAAGGGGACACTGAAGCTTTCTTT.

This clone was seen repeatedly, ten times or more. The genes are TRBV5-4 and TRBJ1-3; possibly TRBD1 for D (6 bases). Germline V lookup: CDR1 SGHNT, CDR2 YYREEE (reference sequence). Trimming took 4 bases from V and 0 from J, leaving 11 bases between them. The CDR3 runs 15 residues. The CDR3 region has the DNA TGTGCCAGCAGCGCGCGGACAGCCTCTGGAAACACCATATATTTT. Translation: CASSARTASGNTIYF.

The rearrangement joins TRBV6-5 to TRBJ2-3; 8 bases line up with TRBD1. The trim removed 6 bases at V and 0 bases at J, leaving 5 bases unmatched. This CDR3 has 15 residues. The germline V gene has CDR1 MNHEY and CDR2 SVGAGI. The CDR3 nucleotides are TGTGCCAGCAGAGGACAGGGAACTAGCACAGATACGCAGTATTTT. This sequence encodes CASRGQGTSTDTQYF.

V is TRBV5-1 and J is TRBJ2-3; D unclear. Trimming pared 0 bases from V and 0 bases from J, leaving 5 bases between. CDR3 length: 14 residues. CDR1 and CDR2 (germline): SGHRS, YFSETQ. CDR3 nucleotides: TGCGCCAGCAGCTTGGCCGGTAGCACAGATACGCAGTATTTT. Its translation: CASSLAGSTDTQYF.

The sample holds a few counts of this clone. This rearrangement joins TRBV25-1 to TRBJ2-3, with D possibly matching TRBD1 (6 bases). CDR1 MGHDK and CDR2 SYGVNS come from the germline V gene. The CDR3 extends over 18 amino acids. The V gene lost 4 bases and the J gene lost 7 bases, with 27 bases spanning the gap. Here the CDR3 DNA reads TGTGCCAGCAGTGGGTTTTCCGATAGGGGGACAATACCCAATACGCAGTATTTT. Protein product: CASSGFSDRGTIPNTQYF.